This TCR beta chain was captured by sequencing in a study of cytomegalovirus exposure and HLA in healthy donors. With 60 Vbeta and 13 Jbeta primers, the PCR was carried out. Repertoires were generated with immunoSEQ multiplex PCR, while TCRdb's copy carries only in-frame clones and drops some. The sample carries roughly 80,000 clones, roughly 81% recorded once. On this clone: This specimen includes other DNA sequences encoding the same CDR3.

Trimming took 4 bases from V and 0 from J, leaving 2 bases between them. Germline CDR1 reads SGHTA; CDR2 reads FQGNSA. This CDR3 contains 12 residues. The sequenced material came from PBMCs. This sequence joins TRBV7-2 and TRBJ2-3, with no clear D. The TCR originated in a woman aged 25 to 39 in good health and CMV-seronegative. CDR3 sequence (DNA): TGTGCCAGCAGCTCTAGCACAGATACGCAGTATTTT. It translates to CASSSSTDTQYF. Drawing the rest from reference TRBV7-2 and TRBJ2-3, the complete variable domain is GAGVSQSPSNKVTEKGKDVELRCDPISGHTALYWYRQSLGQGLEFLIYFQGNSAPDKSGLPSDRFSAERTGGSVSTLTIQRTQQEDSAVYLCASSSSTDTQYFGPGTRLTVL.